This TCR beta chain was identified in a study of sequential checkpoint blockade in melanoma. Method: immunoSEQ multiplex PCR; TCRdb's copy keeps in-frame clones and lacks some. Of over a thousand clones in the sample, roughly a quarter were seen once. The ends lost 4 bases at V and 8 bases at J; junction bases unmatched: 9. Germline values: CDR1 LNHDA, CDR2 SQIVND (reference sequence). The CDR3 is 15 amino acids. Treatment specified: randomized to nivolumab then ipilimumab (arm A) or the reverse (arm B). Here the sequenced sample was tumor tissue (inferred from file names), taken from a patient given nivolumab and ipilimumab in sequence. The chain uses TRBV19 and TRBJ2-1; 9 bases line up with TRBD2. The sequence was obtained from a human donor with melanoma. CDR3 sequence reads: CASSTGLAGSDEQFF. CDR3 nucleotides: TGTGCCAGTAGTACGGGACTAGCCGGTTCCGATGAGCAGTTCTTC.